The 5 T cell receptor beta chains below come from one sample, sequenced in a study of shared clonotypes between healthy human individuals. Profiling relied on immunoSEQ multiplex PCR, and the TCRdb table lists in-frame clones only, not all of them. The table lists roughly 720,000 clones, less than 95% of them singletons, with about a third in the top ten. Sequencing used memory CD8+ T cells from PBMCs. Regarding subset: CD45RO+ cells pooled with CCR7-negative TemRA cells. The receptors stem from a man younger than 35 in good health. Some clones in this sample may be carry-over from other donors' samples.

V gene TRBV28 combines with J gene TRBJ2-7; D unclear. Trimming cost V 7 bases and J 6 bases, with 10 bases left between them. CDR1 and CDR2 from the germline V gene are MDHEN and SYDVKM. CDR3 size: 11 residues. As DNA, the CDR3 is TGTGCCAGCATGGCCTCTCGCGAGCAGTACTTC. It translates to CASMASREQYF.

Here the CDR3 reads CASSFFLAGGQYEQYF. DNA of the CDR3: TGTGCCAGCAGCTTCTTTTTAGCGGGAGGTCAATACGAGCAGTACTTC. This rearrangement joins TRBV7-2 to TRBJ2-7; TRBD2 matches 10 bases. The V and J ends lost 3 bases and 4 bases, in that order; junction bases with no gene match: 9. In germline, CDR1 is SGHTA, CDR2 FQGNSA. CDR3 size: 16 residues.

The V and J genes are TRBV11-2 and TRBJ2-1, with 8 positions matching TRBD2. With 3 bases clipped from V and 5 bases from J, the junction kept 6 bases outside the gene matches. Looked up from germline, CDR1 is SGHAT and CDR2 is FQNNGV. The CDR3 has 15 residues. DNA for the CDR3: TGTGCCAGCAGCTTGCGGGAGGCCACCGACAATGAGCAGTTCTTC. Protein product: CASSLREATDNEQFF.

This rearrangement joins TRBV9 to TRBJ2-1; TRBD2 matches 8 bases. The V segment lost 0 bases and the J segment 0 bases; nucleotides outside the gene matches: 8. The CDR3 is made up of 18 amino acids. CDR1 is SGDLS, CDR2 YYNGEE, per germline. CDR3 DNA sequence: TGTGCCAGCAGCGTAGAATTGTCCGGGACTAGCTCCTACAATGAGCAGTTCTTC. Encoded protein: CASSVELSGTSSYNEQFF.

V is TRBV14 and J is TRBJ2-1, with no clear D. Germline CDR1 and CDR2: SGHDN and FVKESK. This CDR3 comprises 14 residues. V was trimmed by 0 bases and J by 8 bases, leaving 11 bases between them. The CDR3 DNA reads as TGTGCCAGCAGCCAAGATTTCGCCGTTCATGAGCAGTTCTTC. This gives the protein CASSQDFAVHEQFF.